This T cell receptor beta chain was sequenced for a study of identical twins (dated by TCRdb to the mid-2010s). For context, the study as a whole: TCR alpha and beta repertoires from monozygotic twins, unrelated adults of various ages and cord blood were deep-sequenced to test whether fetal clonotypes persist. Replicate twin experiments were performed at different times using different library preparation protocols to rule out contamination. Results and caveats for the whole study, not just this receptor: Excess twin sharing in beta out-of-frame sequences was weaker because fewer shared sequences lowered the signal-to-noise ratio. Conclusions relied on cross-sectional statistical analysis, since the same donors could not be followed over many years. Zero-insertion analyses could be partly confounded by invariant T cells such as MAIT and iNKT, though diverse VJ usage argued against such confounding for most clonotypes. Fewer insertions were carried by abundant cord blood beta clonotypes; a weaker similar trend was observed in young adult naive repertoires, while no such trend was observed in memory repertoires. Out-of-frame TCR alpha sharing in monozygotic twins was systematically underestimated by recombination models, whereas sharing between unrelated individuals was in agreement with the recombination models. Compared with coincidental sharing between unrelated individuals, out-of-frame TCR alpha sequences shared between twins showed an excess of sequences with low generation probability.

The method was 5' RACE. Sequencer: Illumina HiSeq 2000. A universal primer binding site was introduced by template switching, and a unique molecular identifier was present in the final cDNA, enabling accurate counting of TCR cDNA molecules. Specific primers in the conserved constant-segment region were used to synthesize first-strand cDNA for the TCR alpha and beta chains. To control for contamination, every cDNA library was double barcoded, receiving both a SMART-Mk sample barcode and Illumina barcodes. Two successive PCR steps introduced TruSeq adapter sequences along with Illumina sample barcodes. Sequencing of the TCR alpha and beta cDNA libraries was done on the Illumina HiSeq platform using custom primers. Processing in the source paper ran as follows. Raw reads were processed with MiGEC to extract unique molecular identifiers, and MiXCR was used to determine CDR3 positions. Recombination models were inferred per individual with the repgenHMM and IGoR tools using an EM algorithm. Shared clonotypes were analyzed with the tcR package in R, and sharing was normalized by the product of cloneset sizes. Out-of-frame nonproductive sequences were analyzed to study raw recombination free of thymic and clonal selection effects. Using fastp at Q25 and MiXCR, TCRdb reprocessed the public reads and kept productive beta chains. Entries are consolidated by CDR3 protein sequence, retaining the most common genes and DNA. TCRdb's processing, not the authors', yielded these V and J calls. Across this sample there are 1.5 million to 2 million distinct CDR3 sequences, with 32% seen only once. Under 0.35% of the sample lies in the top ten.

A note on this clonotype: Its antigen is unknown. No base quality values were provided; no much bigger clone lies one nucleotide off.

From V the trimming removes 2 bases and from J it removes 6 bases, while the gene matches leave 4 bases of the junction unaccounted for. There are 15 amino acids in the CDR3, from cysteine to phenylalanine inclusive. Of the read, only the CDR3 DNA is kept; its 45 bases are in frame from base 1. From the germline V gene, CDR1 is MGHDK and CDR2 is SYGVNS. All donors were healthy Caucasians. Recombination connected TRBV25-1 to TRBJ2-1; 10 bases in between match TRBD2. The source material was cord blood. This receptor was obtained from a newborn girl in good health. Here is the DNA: TGTGCCAGCAGTGAAAAGCGGGAGGGCCTCAATGAGCAGTTCTTC. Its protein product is CASSEKREGLNEQFF.